The entry below gives a single T cell receptor (beta chain) sequence along with its context. This entry comes from a study of B cell selection in AIRE deficiency. Regulatory T cells were sorted as CD4+CD25hiCD127low/negative. Only in-frame clones appear in the TCRdb table, and some are missing; sequencing was by immunoSEQ multiplex PCR. The repertoire holds about 22,000 clones, with around nine tenths as singletons. Sequenced sample: CD4+CD25+ Tregs sorted from PBMCs. This receptor was obtained from a human donor in good health.

CDR3 nucleotides: TGCGCCAGCAGCTTGGTGGCGGGGGGGCACCCAGATACGCAGTATTTT. This sequence encodes CASSLVAGGHPDTQYF. The genes are TRBV5-1 and TRBJ2-3; 9 positions agree with TRBD2. The germline V gene encodes CDR1 SGHRS and CDR2 YFSETQ. Trimming at V came to 0 bases and at J to 4 bases, leaving 6 bases not matched to a gene. The CDR3 loop spans 16 amino acids. Together with reference TRBV5-1 and TRBJ2-3, the CDR3 gives the full variable domain: KAGVTQTPRYLIKTRGQQVTLSCSPISGHRSVSWYQQTPGQGLQFLFEYFSETQRNKGNFPGRFSGRQFSNSRSEMNVSTLELGDSALYLCASSLVAGGHPDTQYFGPGTRLTVL.